This TCR beta chain derives from a study of CD8+CD57+ T cells in acquired aplastic anemia. In patients chosen for sequencing, flow cytometry had shown CD8+CD57+ cell expansion. V was clipped by 0 bases and J by 6 bases, with 11 bases between them. Per germline, CDR1 LGHNA and CDR2 YSLEER. The CDR3 contains 14 residues. CDR3 and TCR beta VDJ profiling relied on genomic DNA as the template. Via MiXCR, TCRdb re-called the reads, giving one row per CDR3 protein. The repertoire holds 450,000 to 600,000 distinct CDR3 sequences, with around a third as singletons. This chain links TRBV4-3 with TRBJ1-2; TRBD1 is a possible D gene (5 bases). The specimen sequenced was sorted CD4+, CD8+, or CD8+CD57+ T cells (not recorded which) from PBMCs. This TCR was sampled from a human donor with aplastic anemia. For the CDR3, the DNA is TGCGCCAGCAGCCAAGATCGGCAGGGTCATGGCTACACCTTC. This gives the protein CASSQDRQGHGYTF.